The 9 T cell receptor beta chains given below trace back to one sample, sequenced in a study of PD-L1 blockade in urothelial cancer. Only in-frame clones appear in the TCRdb table, and some are missing; sequencing was by immunoSEQ multiplex PCR. Among about 51,000 clones listed, 70% to 90% were seen once. The material sequenced was PBMCs, taken around atezolizumab (anti-PD-L1) treatment. The receptors were sampled from a man in his sixties with urothelial cancer.

The V gene is TRBV19, the J gene TRBJ2-7; TRBD1 aligns across 9 bases. This CDR3 is 16 amino acids long. Looked up from germline, CDR1 is LNHDA and CDR2 is SQIVND (reference sequence). With 3 bases clipped from V and 0 bases from J, the junction kept 6 bases outside the gene matches. The CDR3 DNA reads TGTGCCAGTAGTATCTCCAGGACAGGGGTCTCCTACGAGCAGTACTTC. Amino acid sequence: CASSISRTGVSYEQYF.

CDR3 sequence reads: CASSPGGVGSYEQYF. CDR3 nucleotide sequence: TGTGCCAGCAGCCCGGGGGGGGTTGGGTCCTACGAGCAGTACTTC. This chain connects TRBV9 to TRBJ2-7; TRBD2 agrees at 8 bases. CDR3 length equals 15 residues. Trimming took 4 bases from V and 1 from J; bases not matched to a gene: 7. CDR1 SGDLS and CDR2 YYNGEE come from the germline V gene.

The rearrangement links TRBV5-1 to TRBJ1-1; weak D call: TRBD1 (6 bases). The V gene's germline CDR1 is SGHRS and CDR2 YFSETQ. The V gene lost 4 bases and the J gene lost 4 bases, with 17 bases spanning the gap. The CDR3 covers 15 residues. CDR3 DNA: TGCGCCAGCAGCCCACTACAGGGTTTCGGCACTGAAGCTTTCTTT. Protein sequence: CASSPLQGFGTEAFF.

The V and J genes are TRBV15 and TRBJ1-2; no firm D call. The CDR3 has 17 residues. V was shortened by 1 base and J by 0 bases, with 15 bases between the two germline ends. Germline V gives CDR1 LNHNV, CDR2 YYDKDF (reference sequence). The CDR3: CATSRGKGGGSNYGYTF. DNA of the CDR3: TGTGCCACCAGCAGAGGAAAGGGAGGCGGGTCTAACTATGGCTACACCTTC.

The V gene is TRBV5-4, the J gene TRBJ2-6, with D tentatively TRBD1 (6 bases). Per germline, CDR1 SGHNT and CDR2 YYREEE (reference sequence). V was trimmed by 4 bases and J by 3 bases, leaving 14 bases between them. The CDR3 contains 16 residues. DNA of the CDR3: TGTGCCAGCAGCGAGACAACAGGGAGTGGGGCCAACGTCCTGACTTTC. This encodes CASSETTGSGANVLTF. Based on the CDR3 plus reference TRBV5-4 and TRBJ2-6, the full variable domain is ETGVTQSPTHLIKTRGQQVTLRCSSQSGHNTVSWYQQALGQGPQFIFQYYREEENGRGNFPPRFSGLQFPNYSSELNVNALELDDSALYLCASSETTGSGANVLTFGAGSRLTVL.

J is TRBJ2-1 and V is TRBV5-1, with D possibly TRBD2 on 7 matching bases. The V gene's germline CDR1 is SGHRS and CDR2 YFSETQ. Trimming took 4 bases from V and 9 from J, leaving 17 bases between them. This CDR3 contains 14 residues. The CDR3 DNA is TGCGCCAGCAGCCTCACCCTGGGAGGGGGTGAGCAGTTCTTC. Translation: CASSLTLGGGEQFF.

J is TRBJ2-7 and V is TRBV4-3; the D is unclear. Trimming took off 0 bases at V and 5 bases at J, with 11 bases between the two ends. The CDR3 contains 14 residues. Germline CDR1 is LGHNA and CDR2 is YSLEER. The CDR3, as DNA: TGCGCCAGCAGCCAAGAAAGCACTACCCACGAGCAGTACTTC. Amino acids: CASSQESTTHEQYF.

The chain employs TRBV6-4 and TRBJ2-1, with D possibly matching TRBD2 (6 bases). V lost 8 bases, J lost 7 bases, and 15 bases lay in between. Germline values: CDR1 MRHNA, CDR2 SNTAGT. The CDR3 totals 13 residues. The CDR3 reads CASRRDGGNEQFF. The CDR3 bases are TGTGCCAGCCGGAGGGACGGAGGGAATGAGCAGTTCTTC.

The chain joins TRBV7-9 to TRBJ1-4, with D unclear. With 1 base removed from V and 0 bases from J, the gap between germline ends came to 9 bases. The CDR3 loop spans 16 amino acids. Germline lookup yields CDR1 SEHNR and CDR2 FQNEAQ (reference sequence). The CDR3 DNA reads TGTGCCAGCAGCTTAGATCTCGTTGCAACTAATGAAAAACTGTTTTTT. Protein: CASSLDLVATNEKLFF.